This T cell receptor beta chain was identified in a study of control samples from healthy donors and cancer patients (TCRdb year 2020). This clone was observed a single time. It lacks a known antigen. No quality values exist for individual bases; no much larger clone is one base distant. Receptors were amplified or captured by the immunoSEQ multiplex PCR assay. Here the immuneACCESS table is served through TCRdb, limited to in-frame sequences with V and J called. Missing clones are a known gap in these copies; in checked studies unresolved V genes cover under half, and the rest lacks a known reason. This sample has some 150,000 clones in its table, and roughly 94% of those were observed once. 12% to 15% of the sample goes to the ten largest clones. The source material was PBMCs. The receptor comes from a man in his 60s with colorectal cancer.

The nucleotide sequence reads TGTGCCTGGAGTCCTGGTTCTGGGGCCAACGTCCTGACTTTC. Its translation reads: CAWSPGSGANVLTF. This chain joins TRBV30 to TRBJ2-6; the D gene cannot be resolved reliably. V loses 2 bases of germline sequence and J loses 1 base, and the interval between the two ends is 6 bases. Counted from cysteine to phenylalanine, this CDR3 has 14 amino acids. The read is trimmed to its CDR3 DNA, 42 bases read in frame from base 1. The germline V gene (reference sequence) gives CDR1 as GTSNPN and CDR2 as SVGIG.